Following are 10 T cell receptor beta chains from one sample sequenced in a study of T cells after yellow fever vaccination. TCRdb re-analysed the 5' RACE reads in MiXCR, keeping a single row per CDR3 protein. The sample includes some 600,000 distinct CDR3 sequences, about a sixth of them seen just once. Material: PBMCs, obtained 4 to 6 days after the first yellow fever vaccination. Receptors originate from a man younger than 30 who received the YFV17D yellow fever vaccine.

A few counts support this clonotype. V gene TRBV3-1 combines with J gene TRBJ1-2; D ambiguous. Trimming shortened V by 0 bases and J by 4 bases, and 6 bases separated the two germline ends. The length of the CDR3 is 13 residues. Germline CDR1 reads LGHDT; CDR2 reads YNNKEL (reference sequence). CDR3 region: CASSQDLFYGYTF. CDR3 sequence (DNA): TGTGCCAGCAGCCAAGATCTTTTCTATGGCTACACCTTC.

The chain links TRBV5-4 to TRBJ2-1; 10 positions agree with TRBD2. V lost 3 bases to trimming and J lost 8 bases; unmatched junction nucleotides: 8. The CDR3 runs 15 residues. The germline gives CDR1 SGHNT, CDR2 YYREEE (reference sequence). CDR3 region: CASSSGTSDVYEQFF. The CDR3 region has the DNA TGTGCCAGCAGCTCGGGGACTAGCGATGTTTATGAGCAGTTCTTC.

The chain is built from TRBV27 and TRBJ2-1, with TRBD1 as a possible D gene (6 bases). CDR3 length: 14 amino acids. CDR1 and CDR2 from the germline V gene are MNHEY and SMNVEV (reference sequence). Between the trimmed V and J ends, which lost 4 bases and 5 bases, there was a span of 12 bases. This chain's CDR3 is CASSYSTGNNEQFF. The DNA for the CDR3 is TGTGCCAGCAGTTATTCCACAGGGAACAATGAGCAGTTCTTC.

The chain links TRBV11-2 to TRBJ2-2, with 9 bases lining up with TRBD1. The CDR3 is 22 residues long. From germline, CDR1 is SGHAT and CDR2 FQNNGV. Trimming at V came to 0 bases and at J to 4 bases, leaving 21 bases not matched to a gene. The CDR3 nucleotides read TGTGCCAGCAGCTTAGATCCCCCCCTATACAACTTACAGGGGGCCGGCACCGGGGAGCTGTTTTTT. Protein product: CASSLDPPLYNLQGAGTGELFF.

This clonotype was observed a handful of times. The V and J genes are TRBV12-3 or TRBV12-4 and TRBJ1-2; D is uncertain. The CDR3 totals 13 residues. Deletions cut 3 bases from V and 4 bases from J, with 9 bases between. CDR3 DNA: TGTGCCAGCAGTTTTTCGCCAACCTATGGCTACACCTTC. Protein product: CASSFSPTYGYTF.

The chain has TRBV2 and TRBJ2-3; no clear D gene. Germline loops: CDR1 SNHLY, CDR2 FYNNEI. V lost 11 bases, J lost 1 base, and 16 bases lay in between. The CDR3 consists of 14 residues. The CDR3 DNA follows: TGTGCCTCCCAGCCAGGATGGGGCACAGATACGCAGTATTTT. Encoded protein: CASQPGWGTDTQYF.

J is TRBJ1-1 and V is TRBV20-1, with a possible D match to TRBD1 (5 bases). V lost 0 bases and J lost 3, with 14 bases in between. Germline CDR1 and CDR2: DFQATT and SNEGSKA (reference sequence). There are 15 residues in the CDR3. The CDR3: CSARDYPGHYTEAFF. The CDR3 DNA sequence: TGCAGTGCTAGAGATTATCCAGGGCATTACACTGAAGCTTTCTTT.

The CDR3, as DNA: TGTGCCAGCAGGCCGGGACTGATGAAAAACATTCAGTACTTC. Amino acid sequence: CASRPGLMKNIQYF. The rearrangement joins TRBV6-2 or TRBV6-3 to TRBJ2-4, with D possibly being TRBD2 (6 bases). V shed 6 bases and J shed 4 bases, with 13 bases lying between them. The CDR3 totals 14 residues. Germline values: CDR1 MNHEY, CDR2 SVGEGT.

The chain links TRBV5-1 to TRBJ2-6; 7 bases map to TRBD1. CDR1 and CDR2 (germline): SGHRS, YFSETQ. Losses at the gene ends were 3 bases for V and 0 bases for J; bases not matched to a gene: 15. This CDR3 comprises 20 residues. The CDR3 region is CASSWASSTGANSGANVLTF. In DNA, the CDR3 is TGCGCCAGCAGCTGGGCAAGTTCTACAGGGGCGAACTCTGGGGCCAACGTCCTGACTTTC.

This clonotype was observed many times. This CDR3 is CASSQAGQGNIQYF. The CDR3 DNA is TGTGCCAGCAGCCAAGCGGGACAGGGAAACATTCAGTACTTC. The chain joins TRBV4-2 to TRBJ2-4; 9 bases align to TRBD1. CDR3 length: 14 amino acids. Germline loops: CDR1 LGHNA, CDR2 YNFKEQ. The V segment lost 1 base and the J segment 6 bases; nucleotides outside the gene matches: 1.